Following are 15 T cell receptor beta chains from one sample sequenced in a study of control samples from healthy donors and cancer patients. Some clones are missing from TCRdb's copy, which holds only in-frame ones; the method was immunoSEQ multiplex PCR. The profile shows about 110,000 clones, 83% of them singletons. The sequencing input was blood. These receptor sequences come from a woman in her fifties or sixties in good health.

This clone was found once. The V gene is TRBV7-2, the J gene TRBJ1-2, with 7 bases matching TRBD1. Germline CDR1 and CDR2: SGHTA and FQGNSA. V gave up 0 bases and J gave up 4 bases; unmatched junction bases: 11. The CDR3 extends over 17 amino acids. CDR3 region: CASSLAPGTATPYGYTF. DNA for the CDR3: TGTGCCAGCAGCTTAGCGCCCGGGACAGCTACTCCCTATGGCTACACCTTC.

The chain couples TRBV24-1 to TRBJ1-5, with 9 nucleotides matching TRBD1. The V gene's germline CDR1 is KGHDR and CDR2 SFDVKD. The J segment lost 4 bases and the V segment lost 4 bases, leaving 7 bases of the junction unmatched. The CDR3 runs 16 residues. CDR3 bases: TGTGCCACCAGTGAGGACGGGACAGGGAGTAATCAGCCCCAGCATTTT. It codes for CATSEDGTGSNQPQHF.

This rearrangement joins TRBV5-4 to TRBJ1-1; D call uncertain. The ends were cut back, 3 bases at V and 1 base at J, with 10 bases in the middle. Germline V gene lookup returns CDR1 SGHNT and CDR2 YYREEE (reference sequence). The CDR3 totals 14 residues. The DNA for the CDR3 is TGTGCCAGCAGCTCCGCCTATCGGAACACTGAAGCTTTCTTT. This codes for CASSSAYRNTEAFF.

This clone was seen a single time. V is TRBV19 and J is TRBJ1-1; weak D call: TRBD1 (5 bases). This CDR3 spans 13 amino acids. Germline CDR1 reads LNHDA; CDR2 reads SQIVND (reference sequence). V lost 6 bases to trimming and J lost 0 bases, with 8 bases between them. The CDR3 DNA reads TGTGCCAGTAGCAGGGATATGAACACTGAAGCTTTCTTT. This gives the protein CASSRDMNTEAFF.

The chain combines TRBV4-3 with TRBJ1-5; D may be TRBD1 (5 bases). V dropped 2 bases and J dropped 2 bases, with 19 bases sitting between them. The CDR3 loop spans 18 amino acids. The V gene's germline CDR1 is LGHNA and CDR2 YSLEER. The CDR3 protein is CASSQNGTGECCNQPQHF. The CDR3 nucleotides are TGCGCCAGCAGCCAAAATGGTACAGGAGAGTGTTGCAATCAGCCCCAGCATTTT.

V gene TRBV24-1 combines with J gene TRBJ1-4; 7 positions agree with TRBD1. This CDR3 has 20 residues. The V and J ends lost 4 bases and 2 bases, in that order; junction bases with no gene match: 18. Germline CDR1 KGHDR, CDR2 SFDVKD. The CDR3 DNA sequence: TGTGCCACCAGTGAGACGAGAGGCAGGGGGACCCCTGCCACTAATGAAAAACTGTTTTTT. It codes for CATSETRGRGTPATNEKLFF.

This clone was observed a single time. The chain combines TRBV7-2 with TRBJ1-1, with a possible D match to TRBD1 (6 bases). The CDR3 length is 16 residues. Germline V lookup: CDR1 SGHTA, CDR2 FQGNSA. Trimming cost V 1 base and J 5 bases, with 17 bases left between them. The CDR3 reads CASSLGTGSYGTEAFF. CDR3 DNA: TGTGCCAGCAGCTTAGGAACAGGGTCGTACGGTACTGAAGCTTTCTTT.

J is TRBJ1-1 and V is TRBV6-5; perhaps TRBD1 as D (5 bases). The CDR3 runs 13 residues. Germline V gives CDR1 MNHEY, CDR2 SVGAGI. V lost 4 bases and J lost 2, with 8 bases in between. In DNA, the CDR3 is TGTGCCAGCAGTTCTGACAGAAACACTGAAGCTTTCTTT. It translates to CASSSDRNTEAFF.

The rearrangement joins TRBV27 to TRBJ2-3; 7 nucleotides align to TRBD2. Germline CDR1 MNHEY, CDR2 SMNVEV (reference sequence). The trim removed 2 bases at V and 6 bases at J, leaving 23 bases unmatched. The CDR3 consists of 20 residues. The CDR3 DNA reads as TGTGCCAGCAGTTTAAATAGGGAGAAGCGGGGAATCTCAAACATGGATACGCAGTATTTT. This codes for CASSLNREKRGISNMDTQYF.

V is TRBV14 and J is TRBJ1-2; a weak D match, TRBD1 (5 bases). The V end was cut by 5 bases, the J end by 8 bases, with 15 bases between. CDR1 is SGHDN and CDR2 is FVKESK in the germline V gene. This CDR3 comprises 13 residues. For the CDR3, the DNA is TGTGCCAGCAGCACGGGACGGAGTGAAGGCTACACCTTC. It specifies CASSTGRSEGYTF.

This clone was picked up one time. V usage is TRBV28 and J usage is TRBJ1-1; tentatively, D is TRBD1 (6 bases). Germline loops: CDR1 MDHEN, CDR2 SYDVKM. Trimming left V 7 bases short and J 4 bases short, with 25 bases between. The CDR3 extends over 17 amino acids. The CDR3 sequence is CASIRGQGRVGGTEAFF. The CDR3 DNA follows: TGTGCCAGCATTCGAGGGCAGGGGCGGGTTGGTGGCACTGAAGCTTTCTTT.

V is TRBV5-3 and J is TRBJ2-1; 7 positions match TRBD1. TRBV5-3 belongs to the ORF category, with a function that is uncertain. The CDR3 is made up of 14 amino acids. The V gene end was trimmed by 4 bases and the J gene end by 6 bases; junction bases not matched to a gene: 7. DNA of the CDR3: TGTGCCAGAAGCCCGAGACAGGGCGCCAATGAGCAGTTCTTC. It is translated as CARSPRQGANEQFF.

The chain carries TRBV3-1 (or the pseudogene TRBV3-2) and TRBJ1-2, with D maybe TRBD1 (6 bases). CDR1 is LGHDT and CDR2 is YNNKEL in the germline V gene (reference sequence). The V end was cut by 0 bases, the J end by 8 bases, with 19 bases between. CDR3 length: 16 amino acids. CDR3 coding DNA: TGTGCCAGCAGCCAAGATTTAAACGTAGGGGGGCCGGGCTACACCTTC. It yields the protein CASSQDLNVGGPGYTF.

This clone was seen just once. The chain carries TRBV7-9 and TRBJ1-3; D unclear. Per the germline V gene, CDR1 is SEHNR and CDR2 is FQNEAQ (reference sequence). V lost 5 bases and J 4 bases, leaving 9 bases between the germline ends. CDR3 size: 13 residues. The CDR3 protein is CASSARRGNTIYF. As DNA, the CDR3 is TGTGCCAGCAGCGCTAGGCGGGGAAACACCATATATTTT.

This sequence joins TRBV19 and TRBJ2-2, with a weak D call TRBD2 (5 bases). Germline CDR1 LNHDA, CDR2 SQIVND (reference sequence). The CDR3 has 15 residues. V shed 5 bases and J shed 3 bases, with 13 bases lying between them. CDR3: CASSSRGRDTGELFF. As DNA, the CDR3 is TGTGCCAGTAGTTCCCGGGGAAGGGACACCGGGGAGCTGTTTTTT.